This T cell receptor (beta chain) was identified during a study of blood T cell repertoires in COVID-19. Study overall: Acute and convalescent COVID-19 specimens originated in the United States, Italy and Spain. From T cells, B-cell-depleted T cells, or PBMCs came the material, which was cDNA or gDNA.

Per the study methods: Amplification of reference gene primers provided the estimated nucleated cell counts. The table came from immunoSEQ multiplex PCR; TCRdb's copy has only in-frame clones and leaves some out. Clone size and the V and J calls come from that table; the DNA yielded D and trimming. Here the sample spans over 45,000 clones, around 84% being singletons. The TCR comes from a man in his sixties or seventies with active COVID-19. The sequencing input was peripheral blood.

CDR3 bases: TGTGCCAGCAGTTTATTTATTGGGCAGGGTAATTCACCCCTCCACTTT. The encoded protein is CASSLFIGQGNSPLHF. The V gene is TRBV27, the J gene TRBJ1-6; tentative D call: TRBD1 (5 bases). V shed 1 base and J shed 6 bases, with 13 bases lying between them. The CDR3 is 16 residues long. The germline CDR1 and CDR2 sequences are MNHEY and SMNVEV (reference sequence).